Following are 21 T cell receptor beta chains from one sample sequenced in a study of PD-1 blockade in classical Hodgkin lymphoma. The repertoire was sequenced with immunoSEQ multiplex PCR; TCRdb's copy has only in-frame clones and lacks some. The data contain fewer than 6,500 clones, 60% to 80% of them singletons. Each and every patient relapsed after autologous stem cell transplantation, and patients got differing brentuximab vedotin exposure. The source material was peripheral blood mononuclear cells (PBMCs), sampled at baseline. Every receptor here comes from a human donor with classical Hodgkin lymphoma.

The rearrangement links TRBV30 to TRBJ1-3, with unresolved D. The CDR3 has 12 amino acids. Trimming stripped 4 bases from V and 1 base from J, with 5 bases between. The germline V gene encodes CDR1 GTSNPN and CDR2 SVGIG (reference sequence). CDR3 in DNA: TGTGCCTGGAAGAAGTCTGGAAACACCATATATTTT. Translated: CAWKKSGNTIYF.

This clone was detected a few times. This sequence joins TRBV28 and TRBJ1-6; TRBD1 is a possible D gene (6 bases). This CDR3 has 11 residues. With 6 bases removed from V and 12 bases from J, the gap between germline ends came to 9 bases. CDR1 is MDHEN, CDR2 SYDVKM, per germline. The CDR3 region is CASSSQGPLHF. CDR3 DNA: TGTGCCAGCAGCTCACAGGGACCCCTCCACTTT.

The V call is TRBV19, the J call TRBJ1-2; perhaps TRBD1 as D (5 bases). Trimming removed 5 bases from V and 2 bases from J, with 6 bases in between. Per germline, CDR1 LNHDA and CDR2 SQIVND (reference sequence). This CDR3 has 12 amino acids. This CDR3 is CASSWDNYGYTF. The CDR3 region has the DNA TGTGCCAGTAGTTGGGACAACTATGGCTACACCTTC.

The chain recombines TRBV28 with TRBJ1-1; 7 bases align to TRBD1. CDR1 and CDR2 (germline): MDHEN, SYDVKM. Trimming took 6 bases from V and 6 from J; bases not matched to a gene: 13. This CDR3 comprises 15 residues. The CDR3 nucleotides are TGTGCCAGCAGCAGACAGGGTATGACGCTATCTGAAGCTTTCTTT. Translation: CASSRQGMTLSEAFF.

The CDR3: CASRNYGSLNQPQHF. CDR3 nucleotide sequence: TGTGCCAGTAGGAATTACGGCAGCCTCAATCAGCCCCAGCATTTT. The chain couples TRBV19 to TRBJ1-5; no clear D gene. Germline-derived CDR1 and CDR2 are LNHDA and SQIVND (reference sequence). Trimming removed 6 bases from V and 3 bases from J, with 15 bases in between. This CDR3 region has 15 residues.

The chain is built from TRBV5-4 and TRBJ1-2; D not certain. Germline V gene data show CDR1 as SGHNT and CDR2 as YYREEE (reference sequence). The CDR3 consists of 13 residues. The ends were cut back, 6 bases at V and 4 bases at J, with 13 bases in the middle. The CDR3 loop is CASKDPFVYGYTF. In DNA, the CDR3 is TGTGCCAGCAAGGACCCCTTCGTCTATGGCTACACCTTC.

This chain links TRBV28 with TRBJ1-2; 8 bases map to TRBD1. The V gene end was trimmed by 5 bases and the J gene end by 4 bases; junction bases not matched to a gene: 12. Germline V lookup: CDR1 MDHEN, CDR2 SYDVKM. CDR3 length: 16 amino acids. CDR3 amino acids: CASSPHQGQGAYGYTF. DNA of the CDR3: TGTGCCAGCAGTCCCCACCAAGGACAGGGTGCCTATGGCTACACCTTC.

The rearrangement joins TRBV7-8 to TRBJ1-5, with a weak D call TRBD1 (6 bases). The germline V and J ends were trimmed by 6 bases and 9 bases, with 21 bases remaining between them. The CDR3 runs 15 residues. CDR1 and CDR2 from the germline V gene are SGHVS and FQNEAQ. The CDR3 DNA follows: TGTGCCAGCAGAGCGACAGGACAGACTCAAGGGCCCCAGCATTTT. Amino acid sequence: CASRATGQTQGPQHF.

The J gene is TRBJ2-2, the V gene TRBV10-3; D not resolved. Germline CDR1 ENHRY, CDR2 SYGVKD. V was cut by 0 bases and J by 3 bases, with 8 bases left in between. CDR3 length: 15 amino acids. The CDR3 protein is CAISESISDTGELFF. DNA for the CDR3: TGTGCCATCAGTGAGTCTATATCGGACACCGGGGAGCTGTTTTTT.

The V call is TRBV28, the J call TRBJ1-1, with 10 bases matching TRBD1. The CDR3 runs 15 residues. The V gene's germline CDR1 is MDHEN and CDR2 SYDVKM. The ends lost 4 bases at V and 9 bases at J; junction bases unmatched: 11. In nucleotides, the CDR3 is TGTGCCAGCAGTTCGAATCCCGGGACAGGGGTTAAAGCTTTCTTT. The encoded protein is CASSSNPGTGVKAFF.

This clone was recorded only once. V is TRBV5-1 and J is TRBJ2-7, with TRBD2 identical over 10 bases. Trimming at V came to 3 bases and at J to 4 bases, leaving 16 bases not matched to a gene. The CDR3 is 18 residues long. From germline, CDR1 is SGHRS and CDR2 YFSETQ. CDR3 in DNA: TGCGCCAGCAGCTCGGGATCGACGAGCGGGAGGGAAAGGTACGAGCAGTACTTC. Translated, it gives CASSSGSTSGRERYEQYF.

V and J are TRBV18 and TRBJ2-5; D is uncertain. The CDR3 spans 17 residues. Between the trimmed V and J ends, which lost 2 bases and 2 bases, there was a span of 18 bases. CDR1 and CDR2 from the germline V gene are KGHSH and LQKENI. The DNA for the CDR3 is TGTGCCAGCTCACCAAATTTGGTGGTAAAGTTACAAGAGACCCAGTACTTC. Protein sequence: CASSPNLVVKLQETQYF.

A single count supports this clone. V gene TRBV11-3 combines with J gene TRBJ2-6, with D tentatively TRBD1 (5 bases). Germline V lookup: CDR1 SGHNT, CDR2 YENEEA. Trimming pared 1 base from V and 2 bases from J, leaving 12 bases between. This CDR3 is 17 amino acids long. CDR3 residues: CASSLGQGSAGANVLTF. As DNA, the CDR3 is TGTGCCAGCAGCTTAGGGCAGGGCTCGGCTGGGGCCAACGTCCTGACTTTC.

The gene calls are TRBV13 and TRBJ2-3; tentatively, D is TRBD2 (6 bases). Germline assignment: CDR1 PRHDT and CDR2 FYEKMQ (reference sequence). With 7 bases removed from V and 3 bases from J, the gap between germline ends came to 14 bases. The CDR3 loop spans 14 amino acids. The CDR3 nucleotides read TGTGCCAGCAACGAAGTGACTAGTACAGATACGCAGTATTTT. It codes for CASNEVTSTDTQYF.

The chain employs TRBV5-1 and TRBJ1-4, with TRBD1 as a possible D gene (6 bases). V lost 5 bases and J lost 3, with 11 bases in between. The CDR3 extends over 14 amino acids. Germline values: CDR1 SGHRS, CDR2 YFSETQ. The CDR3 coding sequence is TGCGCCAGCAGACTCGGACAGCCTAATGAAAAACTGTTTTTT. It encodes CASRLGQPNEKLFF.

The DNA for the CDR3 is TGTGCCAGCAGCCCCAGGCCCAGACTAGCGGGAGCACATCCGAACACCGGGGAGCTGTTTTTT. Translation gives CASSPRPRLAGAHPNTGELFF. This chain joins TRBV4-2 and TRBJ2-2, with TRBD2 matching 12 bases. Per germline, CDR1 LGHNA and CDR2 YNFKEQ. J was trimmed by 0 bases and V by 4 bases; bases with no gene match: 15. CDR3 length: 21 amino acids.

The table lists this clone with a few counts. This rearrangement joins TRBV11-2 to TRBJ1-1, with 8 nucleotides matching TRBD1. V trimming: 5 bases; J trimming: 7 bases; junction bases outside the gene matches: 3. The length of the CDR3 is 12 residues. Per the germline V gene, CDR1 is SGHAT and CDR2 is FQNNGV. The CDR3 DNA sequence: TGTGCCAGCAGCGCCGGACAGGGTGAAGCTTTCTTT. Its translation: CASSAGQGEAFF.

V is TRBV7-2 and J is TRBJ2-7; D gene ambiguous. The CDR3 runs to 15 residues. CDR1 is SGHTA, CDR2 FQGNSA, per germline. V shed 0 bases and J shed 0 bases, with 9 bases lying between them. DNA of the CDR3: TGTGCCAGCAGCTTAGCTAACACACTCTCCTACGAGCAGTACTTC. This sequence encodes CASSLANTLSYEQYF.

The genes are TRBV4-2 and TRBJ2-2; a possible D gene is TRBD2 (6 bases). The CDR3 length is 17 residues. Germline V gene sequence: CDR1 LGHNA, CDR2 YNFKEQ. V lost 1 base and J 2 bases, leaving 14 bases between the germline ends. The CDR3 reads CASSQVLGGTNTGELFF. The CDR3 coding sequence is TGTGCCAGCAGCCAAGTCTTGGGCGGGACTAACACCGGGGAGCTGTTTTTT.

V gene TRBV27 combines with J gene TRBJ2-5; tentative D call: TRBD2 (6 bases). The DNA end lines up better with TRBJ2-7; the J call may be wrong. Germline V gene lookup returns CDR1 MNHEY and CDR2 SMNVEV (reference sequence). The CDR3 covers 15 residues. The CDR3 DNA follows: TGTGCCAGCAGTTTATTCGGAGGGCGGTCCTACGAGCAGTACTTC. It codes for CASSLFGGRSYEQYF.

The chain uses TRBV5-6 and TRBJ2-1, with a weak D call TRBD2 (6 bases). The CDR3 length is 16 residues. Germline V gene data show CDR1 as SGHDT and CDR2 as YYEEEE. V was pared by 5 bases and J by 0 bases, with 15 bases between. The CDR3 coding sequence is TGTGCCAGCAGTTCCCTCCGGGGGAGCTCCTACAATGAGCAGTTCTTC. Translation gives CASSSLRGSSYNEQFF.